This TCR beta chain came from a study of T cells after yellow fever vaccination. This CDR3 region has 14 residues. Trimming removed 2 bases from V and 7 bases from J; junction bases left unmatched: 6. Germline V gene data show CDR1 as KGHSH and CDR2 as LQKENI. This clonotype was counted only a few times. TCRdb passed the 5' RACE reads through MiXCR, listing each CDR3 protein once. Altogether some 560,000 distinct CDR3 sequences are present, roughly 17% being singletons, with the ten largest covering 15% to 20%. This material consisted of PBMCs, taken 5 to 6 days after the first yellow fever vaccination. This clonotype was sampled from a man younger than 35 who received the YFV17D yellow fever vaccine. V is TRBV18 and J is TRBJ2-7, with TRBD1 matching 9 bases. The CDR3 sequence: CASSPTRTGEEQYF. In DNA form, the CDR3 reads TGTGCCAGCTCACCAACCCGGACAGGGGAAGAGCAGTACTTC.